What follows are 7 T cell receptor beta chains derived from one specimen sequenced in a study of low-dose radiotherapy and immunotherapy resistance in tumors. Alpha- and beta-chain coverage of first-strand cDNA came from TRAV- and TRBV-specific primers. For amplifying TCRs, the PCR ran for about 22 cycles with Phusion, which was used together with a constant-region primer and the adapter on the V primers. TCRdb independently ran MiXCR on the reads; one entry per CDR3 protein. The table shows under 110,000 distinct CDR3 sequences, with about a fifth occurring only once. As for time point: after trial treatment. Treatment indicated: LDRT plus nivolumab, ipilimumab, low-dose cyclophosphamide and aspirin (RACIN trial). Source: PBMCs, taken after low-dose radiotherapy plus immunotherapy. The origin of the receptors is a male donor with prostate cancer.

This clonotype was seen at least ten times. The chain joins TRBV5-1 to TRBJ2-1; TRBD1 agrees at 7 bases. Losses at the gene ends were 4 bases for V and 6 bases for J; bases not matched to a gene: 7. There are 14 residues in the CDR3. Per germline, CDR1 SGHRS and CDR2 YFSETQ. The chain's CDR3 is CASSVRTGVNEQFF. In DNA form, the CDR3 reads TGCGCCAGCAGCGTTAGGACAGGTGTCAATGAGCAGTTCTTC.

This clonotype was recorded at least ten times. The gene calls are TRBV9 and TRBJ2-7; 8 nucleotides match TRBD2. With V trimmed by 4 bases and J by 2 bases, 5 bases remained unmatched. Looked up from germline, CDR1 is SGDLS and CDR2 is YYNGEE. The CDR3 contains 14 residues. This chain's CDR3 is CASSPAGGAYEQYF. The CDR3 DNA reads TGTGCCAGCAGCCCCGCCGGGGGGGCCTACGAGCAGTACTTC.

With regard to this clonotype: Relative to the germline gene, one junction end is altered; a read error may explain this. The chain employs TRBV6-5 and TRBJ2-4; D is uncertain. The CDR3 is made up of 11 amino acids. CDR1 and CDR2 (germline): MNHEY, SVGAGI. In DNA form, the CDR3 reads TGTGCCAGCAGTGACTCGAGTATTCAGTACTTC. Translating it yields CASSDSSIQYF.

This clonotype appeared many times. The chain employs TRBV28 and TRBJ1-5; weak D call: TRBD1 (5 bases). From germline, CDR1 is MDHEN and CDR2 SYDVKM. V lost 7 bases and J lost 8, with 12 bases in between. The CDR3 has 12 amino acids. CDR3 amino acids: CASTWGSEPQHF. DNA for the CDR3: TGTGCCAGCACTTGGGGGTCGGAGCCCCAGCATTTT.

A note on this clonotype: At one end, the junction sequence differs from germline, possibly due to a read error. The rearrangement links TRBV5-1 to TRBJ2-5; D not resolved. Looked up from germline, CDR1 is SGHRS and CDR2 is YFSETQ. CDR3 size: 13 residues. The CDR3 DNA follows: TGCGCCAGCACCTTGGAGACGAGTGAGACCCAGTACTTC. It translates to CASTLETSETQYF.

The table lists this clonotype with many counts. The chain links TRBV12-3 or TRBV12-4 to TRBJ2-7; D might be TRBD2 (6 bases). Between the trimmed V and J ends, which lost 4 bases and 9 bases, there was a span of 16 bases. The CDR3 runs to 13 residues. CDR3 coding DNA: TGTGCCAGCAGTTCTGGGGGGTCTACGACGCAGTACTTC. This sequence encodes CASSSGGSTTQYF.

This clonotype has a count of ten or more. The chain employs TRBV15 and TRBJ1-3; D not certain. Trimming shortened V by 0 bases and J by 8 bases, and 8 bases separated the two germline ends. The CDR3 runs to 13 residues. Per germline, CDR1 LNHNV and CDR2 YYDKDF (reference sequence). The DNA of the CDR3 is TGTGCCACCAGCAGAGATCGGGCATACACCATATATTTT. It yields the protein CATSRDRAYTIYF.